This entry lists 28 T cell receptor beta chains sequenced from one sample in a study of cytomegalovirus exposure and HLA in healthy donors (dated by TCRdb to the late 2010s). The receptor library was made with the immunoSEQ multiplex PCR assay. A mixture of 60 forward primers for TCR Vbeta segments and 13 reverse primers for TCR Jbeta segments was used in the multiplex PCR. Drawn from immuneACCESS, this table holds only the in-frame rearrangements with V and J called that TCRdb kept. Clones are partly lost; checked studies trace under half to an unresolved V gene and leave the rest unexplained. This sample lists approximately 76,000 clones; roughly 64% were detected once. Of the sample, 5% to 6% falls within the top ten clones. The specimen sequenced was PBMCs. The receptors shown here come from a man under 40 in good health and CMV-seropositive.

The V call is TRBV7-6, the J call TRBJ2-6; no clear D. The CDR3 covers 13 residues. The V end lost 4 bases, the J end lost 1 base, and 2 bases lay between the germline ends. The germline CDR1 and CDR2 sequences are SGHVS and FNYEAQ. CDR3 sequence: CASSSSGANVLTF. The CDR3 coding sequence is TGTGCCAGCAGCTCGTCTGGGGCCAACGTCCTGACTTTC.

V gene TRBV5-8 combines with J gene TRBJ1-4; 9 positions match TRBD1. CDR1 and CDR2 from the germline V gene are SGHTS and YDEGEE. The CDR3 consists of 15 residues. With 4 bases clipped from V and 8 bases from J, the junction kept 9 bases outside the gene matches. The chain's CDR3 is CASSPGTGKNEKLFF. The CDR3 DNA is TGTGCCAGCAGCCCCGGGACAGGGAAGAACGAAAAACTGTTTTTT.

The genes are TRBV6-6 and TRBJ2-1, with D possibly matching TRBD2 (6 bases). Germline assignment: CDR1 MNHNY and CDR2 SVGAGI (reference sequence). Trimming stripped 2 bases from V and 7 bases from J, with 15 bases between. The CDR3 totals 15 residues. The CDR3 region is CASSYVREVENEQFF. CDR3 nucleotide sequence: TGTGCCAGCAGTTACGTTAGGGAGGTGGAAAATGAGCAGTTCTTC.

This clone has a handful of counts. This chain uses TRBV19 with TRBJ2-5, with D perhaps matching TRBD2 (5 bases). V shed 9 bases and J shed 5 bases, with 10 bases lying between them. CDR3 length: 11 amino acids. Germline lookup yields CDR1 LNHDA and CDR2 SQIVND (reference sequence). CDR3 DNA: TGTGCCAGCGGGGAGTGGGAGACCCAGTACTTC. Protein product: CASGEWETQYF.

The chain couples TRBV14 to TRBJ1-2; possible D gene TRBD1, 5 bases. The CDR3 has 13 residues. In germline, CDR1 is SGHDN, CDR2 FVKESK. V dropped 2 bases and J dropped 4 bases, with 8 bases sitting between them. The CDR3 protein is CASSQYRFYGYTF. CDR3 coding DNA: TGTGCCAGCAGCCAATACAGGTTCTATGGCTACACCTTC.

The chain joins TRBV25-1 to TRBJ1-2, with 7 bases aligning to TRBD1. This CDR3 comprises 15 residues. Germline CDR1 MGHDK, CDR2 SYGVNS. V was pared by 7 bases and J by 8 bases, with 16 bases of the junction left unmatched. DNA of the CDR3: TGTGCCAGCATGGGGACAGCCCTAAGTATCCAGGGCTACACCTTC. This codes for CASMGTALSIQGYTF.

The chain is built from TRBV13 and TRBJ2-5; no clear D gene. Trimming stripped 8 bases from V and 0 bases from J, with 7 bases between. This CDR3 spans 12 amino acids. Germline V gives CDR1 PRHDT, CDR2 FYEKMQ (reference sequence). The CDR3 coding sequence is TGTGCCAGCTCCCGGTACCAAGAGACCCAGTACTTC. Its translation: CASSRYQETQYF. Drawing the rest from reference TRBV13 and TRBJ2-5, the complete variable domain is AAGVIQSPRHLIKEKRETATLKCYPIPRHDTVYWYQQGPGQDPQFLISFYEKMQSDKGSIPDRFSAQQFSDYHSELNMSSLELGDSALYFCASSRYQETQYFGPGTRLLVL.

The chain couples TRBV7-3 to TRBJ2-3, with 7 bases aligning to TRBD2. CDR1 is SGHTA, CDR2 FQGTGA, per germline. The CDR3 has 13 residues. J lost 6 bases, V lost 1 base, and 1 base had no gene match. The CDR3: CASSLNGGDTQYF. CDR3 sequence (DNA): TGTGCCAGCAGCTTAAACGGGGGGGATACGCAGTATTTT.

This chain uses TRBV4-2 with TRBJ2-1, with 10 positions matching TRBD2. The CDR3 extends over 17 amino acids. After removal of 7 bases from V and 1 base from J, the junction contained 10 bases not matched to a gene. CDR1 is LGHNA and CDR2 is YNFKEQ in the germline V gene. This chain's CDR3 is CASTSSGSPLSYNEQFF. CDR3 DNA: TGTGCCAGCACCTCTAGCGGGAGTCCCCTTTCCTACAATGAGCAGTTCTTC.

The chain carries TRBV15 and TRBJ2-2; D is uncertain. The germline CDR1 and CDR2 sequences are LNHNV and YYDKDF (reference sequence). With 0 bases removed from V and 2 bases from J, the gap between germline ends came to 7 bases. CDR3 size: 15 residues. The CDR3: CATSRERQNTGELFF. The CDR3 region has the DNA TGTGCCACCAGCAGAGAAAGACAAAACACCGGGGAGCTGTTTTTT.

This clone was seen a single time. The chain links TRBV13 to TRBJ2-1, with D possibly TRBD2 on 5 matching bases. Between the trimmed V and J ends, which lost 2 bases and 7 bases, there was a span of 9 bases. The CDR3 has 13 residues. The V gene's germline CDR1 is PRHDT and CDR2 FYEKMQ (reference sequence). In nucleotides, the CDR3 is TGTGCCAGCAGCTTACTTTCGGGAAATGAGCAGTTCTTC. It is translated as CASSLLSGNEQFF. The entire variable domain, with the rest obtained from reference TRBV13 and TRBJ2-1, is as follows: AAGVIQSPRHLIKEKRETATLKCYPIPRHDTVYWYQQGPGQDPQFLISFYEKMQSDKGSIPDRFSAQQFSDYHSELNMSSLELGDSALYFCASSLLSGNEQFFGPGTRLTVL.

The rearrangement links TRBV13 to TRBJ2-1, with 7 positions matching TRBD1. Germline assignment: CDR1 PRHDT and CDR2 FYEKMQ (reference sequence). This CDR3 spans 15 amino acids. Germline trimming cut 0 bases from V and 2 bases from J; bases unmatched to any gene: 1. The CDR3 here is CASSLGGTAYNEQFF. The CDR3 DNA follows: TGTGCCAGCAGCTTAGGAGGGACAGCCTACAATGAGCAGTTCTTC.

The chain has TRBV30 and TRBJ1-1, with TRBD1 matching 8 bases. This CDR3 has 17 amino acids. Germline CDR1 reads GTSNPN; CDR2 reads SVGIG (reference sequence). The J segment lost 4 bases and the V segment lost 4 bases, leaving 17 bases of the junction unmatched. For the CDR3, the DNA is TGTGCCTGGACTGTGCCCCCACGACAGGGGCTTAGCACTGAAGCTTTCTTT. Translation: CAWTVPPRQGLSTEAFF.

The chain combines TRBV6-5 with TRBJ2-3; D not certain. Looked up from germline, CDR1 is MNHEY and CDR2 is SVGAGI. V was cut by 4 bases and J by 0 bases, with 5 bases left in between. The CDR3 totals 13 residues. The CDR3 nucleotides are TGTGCCAGCAGTTCCCTTAGCACAGATACGCAGTATTTT. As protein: CASSSLSTDTQYF.

The CDR3 nucleotides are TGTGCCAGCAGCACAACAGGGGGCTCTTACAATGAGCAGTTCTTC. Translating gives CASSTTGGSYNEQFF. The chain is built from TRBV7-8 and TRBJ2-1; 9 nucleotides line up with TRBD1. With 5 bases clipped from V and 4 bases from J, the junction kept 6 bases outside the gene matches. CDR1 and CDR2 from the germline V gene are SGHVS and FQNEAQ. The CDR3 totals 15 residues.

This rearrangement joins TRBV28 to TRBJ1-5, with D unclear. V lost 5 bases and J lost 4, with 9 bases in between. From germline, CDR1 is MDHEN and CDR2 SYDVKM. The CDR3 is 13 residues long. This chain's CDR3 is CASSRDFNQPQHF. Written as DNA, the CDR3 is TGTGCCAGCAGTCGGGATTTTAATCAGCCCCAGCATTTT.

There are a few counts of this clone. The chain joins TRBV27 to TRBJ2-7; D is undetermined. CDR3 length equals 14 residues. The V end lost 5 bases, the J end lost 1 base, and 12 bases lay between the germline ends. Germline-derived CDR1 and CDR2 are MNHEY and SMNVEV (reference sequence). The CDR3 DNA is TGTGCCAGCAGTCTAACTACCGCATCCTACGAGCAGTACTTC. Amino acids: CASSLTTASYEQYF.

CDR3 DNA: TGTGCCAGCAGTGAGAGCGGTTCCTACAATGAGCAGTTCTTC. Protein: CASSESGSYNEQFF. The chain is built from TRBV5-4 and TRBJ2-1; D might be TRBD2 (5 bases). The CDR3 has 14 residues. CDR1 and CDR2 from the germline V gene are SGHNT and YYREEE (reference sequence). V was cut by 5 bases and J by 1 base, with 10 bases left in between.

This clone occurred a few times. CDR3 protein: CASLSRVVRTGELFF. CDR3 sequence (DNA): TGTGCCAGCTTGAGCAGGGTAGTGAGGACCGGGGAGCTGTTTTTT. The V gene is TRBV27, the J gene TRBJ2-2; perhaps TRBD1 as D (5 bases). This CDR3 is built from 15 residues. CDR1 and CDR2 from the germline V gene are MNHEY and SMNVEV (reference sequence). Trimming left V 8 bases short and J 5 bases short, with 18 bases between.

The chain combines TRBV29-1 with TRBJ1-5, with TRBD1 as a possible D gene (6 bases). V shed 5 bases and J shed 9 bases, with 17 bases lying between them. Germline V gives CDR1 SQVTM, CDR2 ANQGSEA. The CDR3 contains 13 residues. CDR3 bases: TGCAGCGTTCATACAGGGACCAGTGGGCCCCAGCATTTT. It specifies CSVHTGTSGPQHF.

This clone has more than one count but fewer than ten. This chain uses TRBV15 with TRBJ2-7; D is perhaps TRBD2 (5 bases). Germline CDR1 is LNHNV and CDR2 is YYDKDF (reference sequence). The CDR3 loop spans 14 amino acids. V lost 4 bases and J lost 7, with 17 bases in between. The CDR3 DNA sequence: TGTGCCACCAGCACCCGGGATTCCAAACGGGAGCAGTACTTC. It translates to CATSTRDSKREQYF.

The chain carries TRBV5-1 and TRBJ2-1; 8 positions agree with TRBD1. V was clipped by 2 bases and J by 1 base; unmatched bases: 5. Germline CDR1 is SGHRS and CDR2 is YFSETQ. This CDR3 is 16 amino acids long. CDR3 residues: CASSFLQGASYNEQFF. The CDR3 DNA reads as TGCGCCAGCAGCTTTCTTCAGGGGGCTTCCTACAATGAGCAGTTCTTC.

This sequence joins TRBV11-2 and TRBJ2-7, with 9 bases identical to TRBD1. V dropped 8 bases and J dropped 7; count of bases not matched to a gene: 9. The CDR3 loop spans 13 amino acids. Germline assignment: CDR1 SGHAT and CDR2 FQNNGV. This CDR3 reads CASHRDRVGEQYF. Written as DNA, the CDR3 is TGTGCCAGCCACCGGGACAGGGTGGGGGAGCAGTACTTC.

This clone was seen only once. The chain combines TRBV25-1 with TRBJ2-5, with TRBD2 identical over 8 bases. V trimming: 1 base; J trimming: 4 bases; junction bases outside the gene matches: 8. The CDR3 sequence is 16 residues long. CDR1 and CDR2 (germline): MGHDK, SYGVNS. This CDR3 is CASSESGLGRVETQYF. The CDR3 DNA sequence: TGTGCCAGCAGTGAATCGGGACTAGGGAGGGTAGAGACCCAGTACTTC.

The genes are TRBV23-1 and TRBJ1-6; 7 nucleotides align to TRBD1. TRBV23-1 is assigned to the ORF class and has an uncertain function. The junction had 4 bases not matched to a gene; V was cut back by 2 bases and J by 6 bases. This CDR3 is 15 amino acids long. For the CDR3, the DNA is TGCGCCAGCAGTCAAGTAGGACAGGCTAATTCACCCCTCCACTTT. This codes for CASSQVGQANSPLHF.

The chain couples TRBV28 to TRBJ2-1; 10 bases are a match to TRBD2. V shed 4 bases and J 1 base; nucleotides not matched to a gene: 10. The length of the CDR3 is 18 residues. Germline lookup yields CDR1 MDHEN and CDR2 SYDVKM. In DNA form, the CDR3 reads TGTGCCAGCAGTTCCCCATCCGGACTAGCGGCTTCCTACAATGAGCAGTTCTTC. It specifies CASSSPSGLAASYNEQFF.

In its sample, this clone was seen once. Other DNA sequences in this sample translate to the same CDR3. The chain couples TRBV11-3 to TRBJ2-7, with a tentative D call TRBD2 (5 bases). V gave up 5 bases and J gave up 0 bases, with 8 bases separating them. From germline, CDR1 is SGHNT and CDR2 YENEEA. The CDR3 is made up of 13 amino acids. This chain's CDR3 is CASSRRSSYEQYF. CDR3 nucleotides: TGTGCCAGCAGCCGGAGGAGCTCCTACGAGCAGTACTTC.

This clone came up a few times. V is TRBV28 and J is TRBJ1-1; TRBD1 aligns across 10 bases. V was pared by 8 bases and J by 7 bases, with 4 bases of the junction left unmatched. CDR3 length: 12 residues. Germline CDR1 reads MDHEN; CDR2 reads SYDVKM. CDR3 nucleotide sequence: TGTGCCAGCGGGACAGGGGAGGTTGAAGCTTTCTTT. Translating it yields CASGTGEVEAFF.